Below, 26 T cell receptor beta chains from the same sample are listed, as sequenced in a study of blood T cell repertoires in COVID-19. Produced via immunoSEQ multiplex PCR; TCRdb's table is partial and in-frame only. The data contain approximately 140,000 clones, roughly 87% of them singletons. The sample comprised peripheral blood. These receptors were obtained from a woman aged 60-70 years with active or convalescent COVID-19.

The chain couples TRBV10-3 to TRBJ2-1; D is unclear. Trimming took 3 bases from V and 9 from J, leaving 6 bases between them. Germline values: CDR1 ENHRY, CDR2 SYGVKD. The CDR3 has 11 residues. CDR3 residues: CAISEWSEQFF. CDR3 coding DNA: TGTGCCATCAGTGAATGGAGTGAGCAGTTCTTC.

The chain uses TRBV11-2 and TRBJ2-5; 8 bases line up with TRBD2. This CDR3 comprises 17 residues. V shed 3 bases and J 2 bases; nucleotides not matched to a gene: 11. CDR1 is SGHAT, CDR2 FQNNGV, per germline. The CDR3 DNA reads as TGTGCCAGCAGCTTCCCCGAGCGGGGGCACCCTCAAGAGACCCAGTACTTC. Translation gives CASSFPERGHPQETQYF.

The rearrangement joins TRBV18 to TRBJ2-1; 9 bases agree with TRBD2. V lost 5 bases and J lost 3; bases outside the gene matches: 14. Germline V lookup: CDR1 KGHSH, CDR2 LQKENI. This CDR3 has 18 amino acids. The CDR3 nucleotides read TGTGCCAGCTCAACGACAGGGATGGTAGCGGGGGTCTACAATGAGCAGTTCTTC. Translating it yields CASSTTGMVAGVYNEQFF.

The chain's CDR3 is CASSQAGLAGGYGTGELFF. In nucleotides, the CDR3 is TGTGCCAGCAGCCAAGCGGGACTAGCGGGGGGGTATGGCACCGGGGAGCTGTTTTTT. The chain uses TRBV4-2 and TRBJ2-2, with 16 bases aligning to TRBD2. V gave up 1 base and J gave up 4 bases; unmatched junction bases: 6. The CDR3 sequence is 19 residues long. Germline CDR1 LGHNA, CDR2 YNFKEQ.

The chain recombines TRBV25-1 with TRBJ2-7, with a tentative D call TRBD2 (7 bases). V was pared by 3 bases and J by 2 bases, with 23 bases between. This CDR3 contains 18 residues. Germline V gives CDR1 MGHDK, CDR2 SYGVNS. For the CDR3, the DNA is TGTGCCAGCAGTGACCTGGGGGGGGCCACTGATCGGACCTACGAGCAGTACTTC. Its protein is CASSDLGGATDRTYEQYF.

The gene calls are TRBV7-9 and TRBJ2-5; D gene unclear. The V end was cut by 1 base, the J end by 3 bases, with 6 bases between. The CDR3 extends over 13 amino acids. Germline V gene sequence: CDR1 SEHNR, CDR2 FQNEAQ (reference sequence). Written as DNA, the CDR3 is TGTGCCAGCAGCTTAGACAGTAAAGAGACCCAGTACTTC. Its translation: CASSLDSKETQYF.

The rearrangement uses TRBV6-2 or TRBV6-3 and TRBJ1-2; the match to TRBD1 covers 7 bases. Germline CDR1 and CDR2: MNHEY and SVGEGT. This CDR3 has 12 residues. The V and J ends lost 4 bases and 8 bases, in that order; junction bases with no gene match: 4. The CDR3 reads CASSSTGEGYTF. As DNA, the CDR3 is TGTGCCAGCAGTTCCACAGGGGAAGGCTACACCTTC.

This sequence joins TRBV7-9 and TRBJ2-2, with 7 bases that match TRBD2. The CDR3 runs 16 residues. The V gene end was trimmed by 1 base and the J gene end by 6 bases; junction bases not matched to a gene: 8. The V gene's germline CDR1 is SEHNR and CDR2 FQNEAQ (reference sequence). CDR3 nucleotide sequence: TGTGCCAGCAGCTTAGTTGGCGCGGGGGTCTCCGGGGAGCTGTTTTTT. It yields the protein CASSLVGAGVSGELFF.

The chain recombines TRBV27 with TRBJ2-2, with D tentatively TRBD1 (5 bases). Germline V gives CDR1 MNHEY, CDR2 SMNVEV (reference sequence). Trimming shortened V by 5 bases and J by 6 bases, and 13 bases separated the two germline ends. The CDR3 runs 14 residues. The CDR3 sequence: CASSPRTFPGELFF. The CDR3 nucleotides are TGTGCCAGCAGTCCTCGGACATTCCCCGGGGAGCTGTTTTTT.

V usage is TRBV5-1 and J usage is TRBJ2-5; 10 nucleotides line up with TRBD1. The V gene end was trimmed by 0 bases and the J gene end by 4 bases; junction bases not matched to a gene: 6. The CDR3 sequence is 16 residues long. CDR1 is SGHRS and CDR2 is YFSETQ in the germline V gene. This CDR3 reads CASSLAGQGTAETQYF. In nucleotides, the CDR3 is TGCGCCAGCAGCTTGGCGGGACAGGGGACGGCAGAGACCCAGTACTTC.

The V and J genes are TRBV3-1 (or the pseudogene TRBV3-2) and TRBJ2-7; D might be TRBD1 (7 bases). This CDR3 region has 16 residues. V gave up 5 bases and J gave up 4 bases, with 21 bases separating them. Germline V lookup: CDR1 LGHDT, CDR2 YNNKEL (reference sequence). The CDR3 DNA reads TGTGCCAGCAGCGAACTTCGGGACAGAGGGGGGTACGAGCAGTACTTC. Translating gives CASSELRDRGGYEQYF.

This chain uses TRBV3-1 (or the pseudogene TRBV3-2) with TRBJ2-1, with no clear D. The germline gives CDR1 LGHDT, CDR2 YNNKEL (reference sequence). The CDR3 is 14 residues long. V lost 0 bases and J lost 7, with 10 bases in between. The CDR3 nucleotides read TGTGCCAGCAGCCAAGATGCGGCTTGGAATGAGCAGTTCTTC. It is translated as CASSQDAAWNEQFF.

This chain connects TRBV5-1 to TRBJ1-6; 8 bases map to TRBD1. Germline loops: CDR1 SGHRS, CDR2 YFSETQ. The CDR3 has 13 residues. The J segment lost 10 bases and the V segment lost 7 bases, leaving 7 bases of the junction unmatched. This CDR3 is CASGGQGGSPLHF. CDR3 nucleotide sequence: TGCGCCAGCGGCGGACAGGGTGGATCACCCCTCCACTTT.

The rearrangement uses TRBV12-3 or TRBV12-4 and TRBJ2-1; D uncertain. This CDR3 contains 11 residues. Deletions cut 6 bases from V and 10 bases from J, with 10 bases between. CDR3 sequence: CASSDEREQFF. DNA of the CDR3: TGTGCCAGCAGCGACGAGAGGGAGCAGTTCTTC.

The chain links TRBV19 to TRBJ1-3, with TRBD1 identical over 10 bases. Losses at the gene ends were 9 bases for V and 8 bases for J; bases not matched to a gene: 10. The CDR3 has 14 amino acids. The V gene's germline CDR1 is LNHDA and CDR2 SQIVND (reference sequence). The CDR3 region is CASFRDRGDDTIYF. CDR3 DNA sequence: TGTGCCAGCTTCCGGGACAGGGGAGACGACACCATATATTTT.

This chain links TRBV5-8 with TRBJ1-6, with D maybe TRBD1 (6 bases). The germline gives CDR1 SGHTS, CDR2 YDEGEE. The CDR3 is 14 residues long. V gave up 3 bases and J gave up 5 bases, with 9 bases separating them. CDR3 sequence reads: CASSSDRHNSPLHF. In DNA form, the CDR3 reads TGTGCCAGCAGCTCGGACAGACATAATTCACCCCTCCACTTT.

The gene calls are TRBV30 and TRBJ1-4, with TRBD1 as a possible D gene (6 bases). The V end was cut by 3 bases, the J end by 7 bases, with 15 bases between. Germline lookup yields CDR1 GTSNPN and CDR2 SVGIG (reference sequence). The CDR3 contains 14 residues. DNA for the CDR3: TGTGCCTGGAGGCTGGGGGGGCAGGGTGAAAAACTGTTTTTT. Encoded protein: CAWRLGGQGEKLFF.

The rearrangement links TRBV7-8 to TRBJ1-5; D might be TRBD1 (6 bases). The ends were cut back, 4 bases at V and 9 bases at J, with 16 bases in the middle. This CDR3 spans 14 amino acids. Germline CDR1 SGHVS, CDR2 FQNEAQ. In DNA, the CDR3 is TGTGCCAGCAGCTCCAGACAGGAGTTAAGGCCCCAGCATTTT. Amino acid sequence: CASSSRQELRPQHF.

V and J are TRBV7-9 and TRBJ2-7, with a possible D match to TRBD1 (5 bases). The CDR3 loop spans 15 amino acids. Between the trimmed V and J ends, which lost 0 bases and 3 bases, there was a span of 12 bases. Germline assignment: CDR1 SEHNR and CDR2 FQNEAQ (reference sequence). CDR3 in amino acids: CASSLAQGSLYEQYF. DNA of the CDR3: TGTGCCAGCAGCTTAGCGCAGGGTTCCCTCTACGAGCAGTACTTC.

The CDR3 nucleotides read TGCGCCAGCAGCCAAGATCCTAACAGGGTTTTAGGCCAGCCCCAGCATTTT. As protein: CASSQDPNRVLGQPQHF. The chain combines TRBV4-1 with TRBJ1-5, with D perhaps matching TRBD1 (6 bases). This CDR3 is built from 17 residues. Germline V gives CDR1 MGHRA, CDR2 YSYEKL. V dropped 0 bases and J dropped 7 bases, with 19 bases sitting between them.

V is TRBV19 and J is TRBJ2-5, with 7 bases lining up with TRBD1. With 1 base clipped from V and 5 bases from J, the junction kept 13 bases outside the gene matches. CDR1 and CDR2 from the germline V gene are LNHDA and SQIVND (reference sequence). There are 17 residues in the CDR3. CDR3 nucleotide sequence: TGTGCCAGTAGTATAGGGGGTGGGGTGACAGGGCTCGAGACCCAGTACTTC. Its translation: CASSIGGGVTGLETQYF.

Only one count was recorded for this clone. The CDR3 DNA sequence: TGCGCCAGCAGCTCCGGGACTAGCGGGGGGGCATTTTCGATTCCCACAGATACGCAGTATTTT. Its translation: CASSSGTSGGAFSIPTDTQYF. The chain couples TRBV5-1 to TRBJ2-3, with 16 bases lining up with TRBD2. Germline V CDR1 and CDR2: SGHRS, YFSETQ. Trimming took 3 bases from V and 2 from J; bases not matched to a gene: 15. This CDR3 region has 21 residues.

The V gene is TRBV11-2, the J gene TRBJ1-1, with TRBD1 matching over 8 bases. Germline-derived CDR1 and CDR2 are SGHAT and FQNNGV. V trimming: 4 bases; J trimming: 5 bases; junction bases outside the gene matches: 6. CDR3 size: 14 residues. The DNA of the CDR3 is TGTGCCAGCAGCTACGGGACAGGCCGGACTGAAGCTTTCTTT. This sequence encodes CASSYGTGRTEAFF. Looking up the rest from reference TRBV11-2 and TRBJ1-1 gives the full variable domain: EAGVAQSPRYKIIEKRQSVAFWCNPISGHATLYWYQQILGQGPKLLIQFQNNGVVDDSQLPKDRFSAERLKGVDSTLKIQPAKLEDSAVYLCASSYGTGRTEAFFGQGTRLTVV.

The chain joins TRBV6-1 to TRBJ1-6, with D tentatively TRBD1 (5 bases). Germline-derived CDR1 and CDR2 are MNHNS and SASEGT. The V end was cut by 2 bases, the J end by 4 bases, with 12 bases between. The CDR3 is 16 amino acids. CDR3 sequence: CASSELQAGYNSPLHF. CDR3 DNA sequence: TGTGCCAGCAGTGAACTTCAAGCAGGGTATAATTCACCCCTCCACTTT.

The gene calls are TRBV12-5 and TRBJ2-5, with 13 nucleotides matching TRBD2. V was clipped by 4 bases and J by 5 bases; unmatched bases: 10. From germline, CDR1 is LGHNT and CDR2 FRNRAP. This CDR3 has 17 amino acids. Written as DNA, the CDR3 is TGTGCTAGTGGTTCTTGGACTAGCGGGGGCCCAAAGGAGACCCAGTACTTC. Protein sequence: CASGSWTSGGPKETQYF.

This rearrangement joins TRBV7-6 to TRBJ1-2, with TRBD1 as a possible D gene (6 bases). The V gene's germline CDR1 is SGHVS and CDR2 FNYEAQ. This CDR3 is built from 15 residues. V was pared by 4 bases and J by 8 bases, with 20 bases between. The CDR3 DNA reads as TGTGCCAGCAGCTCGAGGACAGACAACCCTATCGGCTACACCTTC. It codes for CASSSRTDNPIGYTF.